This T cell receptor (beta chain) was recovered during a study of T cell repertoires in ileal Crohn's disease. Study-level information: Thiopurines (about ten) or anti-TNF agents (more than 17) were given postoperatively to about half.

Study observations and caveats: Compared with non-smokers, active smokers at surgery showed more clonal expansions. Mucosal expansions were suggested to be mainly CD8 T cells.

Notes on this clone: No antigen is known for it.

The germline gives CDR1 SNHLY, CDR2 FYNNEI. V dropped 8 bases and J dropped 3 bases, with 19 bases sitting between them. The CDR3 has 16 residues. Assay: immunoSEQ multiplex PCR; the TCRdb copy retains only in-frame clones and omits some. The sample holds several thousand clones, about nine tenths seen once. The time point: proximal margin of the surgical specimen (macroscopically non-inflamed). The receptor was isolated from an adult with Crohn's disease. The sequencing sample was made of ileal tissue. V gene TRBV2 combines with J gene TRBJ1-4; unclear D gene. The CDR3: CASGDGEGGPNEKLFF. CDR3 nucleotide sequence: TGTGCCAGCGGGGATGGGGAGGGAGGCCCTAATGAAAAACTGTTTTTT.